This T cell receptor (beta chain) came from a study of human T cells and chemical hapten exposure. Study-level background: Patch tests applied 0.01% DPC to the upper back, read at 6 days.

The study, taken as a whole, reports: There was no change with DPC sensitization in TCRs above 1 in 1000 frequency. Expanded TCR sets contained significantly more large CDR3 similarity clusters than controls.

The library labeled individual cDNA molecules by adding unique molecular identifiers to them. TCRdb reanalysed the RACE reads using MiXCR and keeps one entry per CDR3 protein. Of about 160,000 distinct CDR3 sequences listed, roughly 26% are singletons. In the case of this clonotype: Its antigen is not known.

The ends lost 4 bases at V and 6 bases at J; junction bases unmatched: 7. CDR3 length: 15 amino acids. In germline, CDR1 is SGHRS, CDR2 YFSETQ. Sample time point: patch test 3, about 24 weeks after DPC sensitization. Stated treatment: therapeutic diphenylcyclopropenone sensitization with weekly scalp DPC. The chain couples TRBV5-1 to TRBJ2-2; 9 bases are shared with TRBD1. The material sequenced was whole blood, taken in connection with sensitization to the hapten diphenylcyclopropenone (DPC). The source is a woman under 30 with alopecia areata. Some clones in this sample may be carry-over from other donors' samples. The CDR3 here is CASSVGTGISGELFF. CDR3 bases: TGCGCCAGCAGCGTCGGGACAGGGATCTCCGGGGAGCTGTTTTTT.